This TCR beta chain was observed in a study of cytomegalovirus exposure and HLA in healthy donors (dated by TCRdb to 2015 to 2018). About the study as a whole: In an earlier analysis of 587 of the donors, approximately 300 Gb of sequence data and 120 million or so unique TCR beta sequences from roughly 180 million T cells were reported. Because of strong linkage in the cohort, roughly 5 DR-DQ haplotypes were treated as single units for association and clustering. Donor age, sex, ethnicity and CMV serostatus were compiled together with the repertoire data. To predict cytomegalovirus infection status, the study combined high-throughput TCR immunosequencing, statistical association of individual TCRs with disease status, and machine learning. The study profiled the T cell repertoires of under 700 subjects by immunosequencing and related them to cytomegalovirus serostatus. In the later analysis, no new phenotypic data were used to find candidate immune exposures; instead, reliance was placed on TCR beta sequences and their occurrence across donors. Every repertoire in the discovery cohort had been generated on one and the same sequencing platform. An earlier analysis of around 640 of the donors used high-throughput TCR beta sequencing to judge whether each TCR beta V gene segment behaved as functional or pseudogenic. A later genetic analysis used genome-wide SNP genotypes for about 65% of the roughly 670 donors, treating that subset as a discovery cohort. The number of donors typed differed by locus, with roughly 629-640 for A, B, C, DRB1 and DQB1, around 500 for DQA1, under 610 for DPA1, and around 450 for DPB1. The study aimed to test whether signatures of past pathogen exposure could be identified by cataloging public T cell receptors. An early release that covered approximately 600 HLA-typed donors contained about 300 gigabases of sequencing data and around 85 million unique TCR sequences. Along with the approximately 670-subject first cohort, a separate validation cohort of over a hundred different subjects was used. On average, roughly 250,000 unique TCR beta nucleotide sequences were sequenced per donor among about 400 genotyped donors of the cohort, with about 17% of those sequences being non-productive. Of the roughly 430 genotyped donors, around 81% fell in the genetic ancestry cluster associated with self-reported Caucasian donors. To study patterns of TCR occurrence, a later analysis re-analyzed previously published TCR beta repertoires from 666 donors and added high-resolution HLA genotyping. HLA typing covered class I and class II loci at four-digit resolution. Beyond this particular receptor, the publication reports: A cluster of highly shared sequence variants was judged likely to be a technical artifact of the sequencing pipeline. Presence/absence analyses assumed roughly uniform sequencing depth across donors, an assumption that may not hold. Compared with the roughly 710-donor mean, donors in an Asian-associated ancestry cluster had fewer N-insertions in productive TCRs, according to a later genetic analysis. Because HLA typing was missing for some donors at each locus, association tests included only the typed subset. Linkage disequilibrium might explain the correlated functional status among segregating V segments, but an unknown experimental factor could not be excluded. In a later analysis, several top co-occurrence clusters were reported to appear linked to parvovirus B19, influenza, CMV and Epstein-Barr virus. Some IMGT-functional V segments, including TRBV6-2 and TRBV6-3, could not be distinguished by the 87-base-pair reads and were therefore excluded. According to the authors, the approach could potentially be generalized to other disease states and immunological phenotypes. V-gene and J-gene trimming of TCR beta chains was associated with a missense DCLRE1C variant in a later genetic analysis, and the association was replicated in an independent cohort. This cohort had only TCR beta chains sequenced, and the lack of alpha or paired-chain data limited which features could be detected. A few of the identified cytomegalovirus-associated TCR beta chains were confirmed in vitro to be specific for cytomegalovirus antigens. The earlier analysis of around 600 of the donors excluded approximately 15 rarely observed V segments, including chromosome 9 orphons, because counts were too low. When HLA alleles, especially DR and DQ, strongly co-occurred, attributing TCR associations to individual alleles was difficult. Most TCR sequences were observed very rarely across donors, whereas some public TCRs were present in many individuals. A further reported finding was that TCR beta sequences accurately predicted the HLA-A and HLA-B alleles for most subjects in the first cohort. In a later analysis, most CMV-associated TCR beta chains were found to appear HLA-restricted, with HLA associations seemingly driven largely by CMV exposure. The classifier was reported to diagnose cytomegalovirus status with high specificity and sensitivity in both the original and validation cohorts. Broadly in line with IMGT annotations, most TCR beta V segments showed up in productive rearrangements about 87% or about 30% of the time in an earlier analysis of some 590 of the donors. The only immune exposure information available for the cohort was CMV serostatus. A total of fewer than 200 TCR beta chains were listed by the study as associated with cytomegalovirus. A later analysis found that TCR association rates varied across HLA loci, with DRB1 alleles showing the most associated TCRs and HLA-C alleles the fewest. In a later analysis, HLA-associated TCR beta chains showed more clonal expansion and lower generation probabilities than non-associated chains that were equally common. Specific HLA alleles were associated with 15,000 to 20,000 TCR beta sequences at a false discovery rate of 0.05 in a later analysis.

Library generation was performed with the immunoSEQ multiplex PCR assay. For the multiplex PCR, a mixture combining 60 forward primers for TCR Vbeta segments and 13 reverse primers for TCR Jbeta segments was used. Amplification of the CDR3 region of rearranged TCR beta genes was performed with a multiplex PCR assay on genomic DNA. The Illumina HiSeq System was used to sequence the amplified TCR beta libraries as 87-base-pair reads. As for how the authors treated the data: A later analysis tallied tens of millions of unique TCR beta chains across the 650 to 750 repertoires, and roughly 11 million of those chains were shared by two or more donors. Raw reads were error-corrected and collapsed into unique sequences with a nearest-neighbor algorithm that merged closely related sequences to remove PCR and sequencing errors. CDR3 sequences were aligned to IMGT reference sequences to assign V, D and J gene segments. For a sequence to be retained, a match of at least six nucleotides to both a V gene segment and a J gene segment was required. Rearrangements were called productive when the CDR3 lacked stop codons and stayed in frame with V and J; all others were non-productive. CDR3 was defined by IMGT convention, running from the second conserved V-encoded cysteine to the conserved J-encoded phenylalanine. The earlier analysis of some 600 of the donors excluded sequences that lacked an unambiguous match to a single V gene segment. An earlier analysis of a few hundred of the donors classified V segments as functional when productive rearrangements were above 56.7% and as segregating when the standard deviation between donors was above 5%. A statistical classification framework was built to diagnose cytomegalovirus status from the catalog of TCR beta chain sequences. V and J gene assignment, in a later analysis, came from comparing TCR nucleotide sequences with IMGT/GENE-DB human TR gene sequences. In a later analysis, CDR3 sequences and most-parsimonious VDJ recombination scenarios were assigned using the TCRdist pipeline. In a later analysis, each TCR beta chain was defined by its CDR3 amino acid sequence together with its V-gene family, and reads without a unique V-gene family were excluded. To address suspected cross-contamination and a sequencing artifact, a later analysis removed 550 to 750 highly shared, low-generation-probability nucleotide sequences. A later analysis calculated a clonal expansion index for each public chain from normalized within-repertoire ranks of inferred template counts. Generation probabilities in a later analysis came from a VDJ recombination model fitted to out-of-frame rearrangements, and those results were checked against IGoR. A later analysis scored TCR-TCR, TCR-HLA and TCR-CMV co-occurrence with hypergeometric tests, applying a repertoire-size bias correction to TCR pairs. In a later analysis, false discovery rates were estimated by permuting HLA or CMV assignments 20 times. In a later analysis, co-occurring TCRs were grouped using DBSCAN, and TCRdist sequence similarity was added for clustering within HLA-allele-positive subsets. Repertoires with fewer than 30,000 or more than 120,000 public chains were left out of co-occurrence clustering, as were four to six repertoires with anomalous nucleotide sharing. Not all clones reach the TCRdb copy of this immuneACCESS table, which keeps in-frame sequences only. Checked studies attribute under half of the gap to unresolved V genes and leave the rest unexplained. Clone size and V and J calls were adopted from that table, with D and trimming inferred from the DNA. This sample comprises 150,000 to 200,000 clones, 55% to 70% of them detected only once. The ten largest clones represent about 2.5% of the sample.

In total, around 600 healthy bone marrow donors made up the cohort. At the time of sampling, all cohort members were nominally healthy, though unrecorded immune exposures were likely present. The donor was CMV seropositive and was included in the group of 250 to 350 seropositive cohort members. A peripheral blood sample was provided by each donor, and peripheral blood mononuclear cells were used for TCR beta sequencing. Genomic DNA extraction from the blood cell samples was performed with the Qiagen DNeasy Blood Extraction Kit. In its sample, this clone was seen a few times. It lacks a known antigen. No base qualities exist here, and no much larger clone lies one base off it. The germline V gene gives CDR1 as SGHTA and CDR2 as FQGNSA. Reading from cysteine to phenylalanine, the CDR3 counts 17 amino acids. Just CDR3 DNA is preserved here, 51 bases in frame from base 1. The V end gives up 5 bases and the J end 4 bases, leaving 11 bases in the junction not matched to a gene.

The sequence came from a woman aged 40 to 50 in good health and CMV-seropositive. The specimen sequenced was PBMCs. The chain is made from TRBV7-2 and TRBJ2-6; the junction holds 7 bases that match TRBD2. This receptor has the CDR3 CASSPRGEGLGANVLTF. In nucleotide form, the sequence is TGTGCCAGCAGCCCCCGGGGGGAGGGTTTGGGGGCCAACGTCCTGACTTTC.